Here is one T cell receptor beta chain with its context. Repertoires were generated with immunoSEQ multiplex PCR, while TCRdb's copy carries only in-frame clones and drops some. Of 360,000 or so clones listed, 90% are singletons. This specimen comes from a study of blood T cell repertoires in COVID-19. Study-wide background: T cells, B-cell-depleted T cells, or PBMCs provided the cDNA or gDNA that served as material.

This clonotype originated in a man between 18 and 29 years old with active or convalescent COVID-19. The sequenced sample was peripheral blood.

CDR3 nucleotides: TGTGCCAGCAGGTCTACTAGCGGGGGGGCCTCGGAGACCCAGTACTTC. Its protein product is CASRSTSGGASETQYF. The rearrangement joins TRBV28 to TRBJ2-5; 13 nucleotides line up with TRBD2. Losses at the gene ends were 6 bases for V and 5 bases for J; bases not matched to a gene: 9. This CDR3 contains 16 residues. The V gene's germline CDR1 is MDHEN and CDR2 SYDVKM. Filled out from reference TRBV28 and TRBJ2-5, the complete variable domain reads DVKVTQSSRYLVKRTGEKVFLECVQDMDHENMFWYRQDPGLGLRLIYFSYDVKMKEKGDIPEGYSVSREKKERFSLILESASTNQTSMYLCASRSTSGGASETQYFGPGTRLLVL.